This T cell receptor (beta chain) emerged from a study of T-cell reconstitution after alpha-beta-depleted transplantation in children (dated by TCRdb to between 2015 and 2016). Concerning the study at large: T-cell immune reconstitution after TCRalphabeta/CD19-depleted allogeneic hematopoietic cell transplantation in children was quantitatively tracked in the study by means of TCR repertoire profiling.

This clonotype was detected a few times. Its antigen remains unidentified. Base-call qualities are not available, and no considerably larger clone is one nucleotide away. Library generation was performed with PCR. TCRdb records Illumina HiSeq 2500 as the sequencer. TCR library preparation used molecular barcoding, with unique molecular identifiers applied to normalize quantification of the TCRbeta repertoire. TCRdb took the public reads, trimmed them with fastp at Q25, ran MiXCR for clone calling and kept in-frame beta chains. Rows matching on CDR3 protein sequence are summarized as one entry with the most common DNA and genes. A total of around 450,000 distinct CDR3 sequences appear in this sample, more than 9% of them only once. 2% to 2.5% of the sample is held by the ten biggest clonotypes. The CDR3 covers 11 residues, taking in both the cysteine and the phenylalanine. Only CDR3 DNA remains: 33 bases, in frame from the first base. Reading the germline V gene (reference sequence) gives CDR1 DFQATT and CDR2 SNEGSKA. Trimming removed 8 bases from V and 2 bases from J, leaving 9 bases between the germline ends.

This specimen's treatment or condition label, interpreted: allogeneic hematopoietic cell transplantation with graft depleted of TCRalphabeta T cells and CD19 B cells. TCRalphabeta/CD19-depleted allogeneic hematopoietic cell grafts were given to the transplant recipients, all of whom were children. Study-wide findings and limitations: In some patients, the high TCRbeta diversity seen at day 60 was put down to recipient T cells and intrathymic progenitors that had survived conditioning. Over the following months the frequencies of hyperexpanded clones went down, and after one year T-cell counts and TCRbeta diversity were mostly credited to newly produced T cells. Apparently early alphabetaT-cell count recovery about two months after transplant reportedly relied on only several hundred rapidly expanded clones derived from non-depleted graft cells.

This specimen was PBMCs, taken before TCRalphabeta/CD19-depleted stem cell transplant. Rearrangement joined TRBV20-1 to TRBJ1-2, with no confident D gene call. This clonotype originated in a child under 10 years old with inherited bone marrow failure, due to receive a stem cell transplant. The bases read TGCAGTCCGGACGGGAACTATGGCTACACCTTC. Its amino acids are CSPDGNYGYTF.